The clone carrying this T cell receptor beta chain was seen only a few times. What it recognizes is unknown. The time point denotes: pre-sensitization, week 0. Indicated treatment: therapeutic diphenylcyclopropenone sensitization with weekly scalp DPC. TCRdb independently ran MiXCR on the RACE reads; one entry per CDR3 protein. The sample consists of about 270,000 distinct CDR3 sequences, about 7.7% of them appearing once. The sample is drawn from a study of human T cells and chemical hapten exposure. For the study at large: Patch tests put 0.01% DPC on the upper back, read at 6 days.

The V gene lost 4 bases and the J gene lost 4 bases, with 14 bases spanning the gap. CDR1 and CDR2 (germline): SGHRS, YFSETQ. This CDR3 spans 14 amino acids. General observations from the study: Because they had alopecia, donors may respond immunologically unlike healthy people.

The TCR originated in a man aged 18 to 29 with alopecia areata. Some clones in this sample may be carry-over from other donors' samples. The source was whole blood, collected in connection with sensitization to the hapten diphenylcyclopropenone (DPC). The genes are TRBV5-1 and TRBJ1-1; D is unresolved. This chain's CDR3 is CASSHWVGTTEAFF. The CDR3 nucleotides read TGCGCCAGCAGCCATTGGGTTGGAACCACTGAAGCTTTCTTT.